The clone carrying this T cell receptor (beta chain) was detected a few times. The record originates from a study of blood T cell repertoires in COVID-19. Study-wide background: The cDNA or gDNA used as material had been derived from T cells, B-cell-depleted T cells, or PBMCs.

In the original workflow: The assay estimated nucleated cells by amplifying reference gene primers. Only in-frame clones appear in the TCRdb table, and some are missing; sequencing was by immunoSEQ multiplex PCR. V and J calls and clone size are copied from that table; D and trimming were computed from the DNA. The sample has 120,000 or so clones; roughly 84% are singletons. The CDR3 has 14 residues. Germline CDR1 is MNHEY and CDR2 is SVGEGT. V gave up 2 bases and J gave up 7 bases, with 12 bases separating them. All enrollees were about 18 to 100 years old and from about two dozen US areas. Clinical history reported by participants formed the basis on which cohorts were assigned.

The clonotype was recovered from a woman aged 30 to 39 who had recovered from COVID-19. The V and J genes are TRBV6-2 or TRBV6-3 and TRBJ1-5, with D possibly matching TRBD1 (5 bases). Material: PBMCs or T cells enriched from blood (not recorded which). Written as DNA, the CDR3 is TGTGCCAGCAGTTACGTAGGGGCCGGGCAGCCCCAGCATTTT. This gives the protein CASSYVGAGQPQHF.